This T cell receptor (beta chain) was found in a study of blood T cells in healthy people across ages. The CDR3 sequence is 13 residues long. Trimming cost V 1 base and J 9 bases, with 10 bases left between them. CDR1 and CDR2 (germline): SEHNR, FQNEAQ (reference sequence). Sample-barcoded 5' priming and a J-beta primer mix drove a second PCR of roughly 6 to 12 cycles. Each cDNA molecule was tagged by a template-switch adaptor with 12 random nucleotides. Via MiXCR, TCRdb re-called the 5' RACE reads, giving one row per CDR3 protein. The table shows around 520,000 distinct CDR3 sequences, with about 28% occurring only once. This clonotype was seen more than once but under ten times. In terms of origin and age, donors were healthy Caucasian individuals from Russia aged 6 to 90. These records were also assigned to another study, of T cells of mothers and their children. That study adds: Each 15 ul cDNA reaction used approximately 1.5 ug RNA; all RNA was used.

The chain is built from TRBV7-9 and TRBJ2-1, with D uncertain. Specimen: blood. The sequence derives from a boy under 10 years old in good health. The DNA of the CDR3 is TGTGCCAGCAGCTTAGTTTGGGAAAGTGAGCAGTTCTTC. It is translated as CASSLVWESEQFF. Full variable domain (remainder filled in from reference TRBV7-9 and TRBJ2-1): DTGVSQNPRHKITKRGQNVTFRCDPISEHNRLYWYRQTLGQGPEFLTYFQNEAQLEKSRLLSDRFSAERPKGSFSTLEIQRTEQGDSAMYLCASSLVWESEQFFGPGTRLTVL.